The 27 T cell receptor beta chains in this list originate from one sample, sequenced in a study of cytomegalovirus exposure and HLA in healthy donors. Researchers ran the PCR with 60 Vbeta and 13 Jbeta primers. Only in-frame clones appear in the TCRdb table, and some are missing; sequencing was by immunoSEQ multiplex PCR. This sample has around 130,000 clones, with approximately 80% found just once. The source material was PBMCs. These TCRs come from a woman between 40 and 50 years old in good health and CMV-seronegative.

This sequence joins TRBV12-5 and TRBJ2-7; TRBD2 matches 7 bases. V lost 5 bases, J lost 0 bases, and 7 bases stayed unmatched. The germline gives CDR1 LGHNT, CDR2 FRNRAP. CDR3 length: 15 residues. Written as DNA, the CDR3 is TGTGCTAGTGGTCAAAGACTAGCTCACTCCTACGAGCAGTACTTC. Translation: CASGQRLAHSYEQYF.

This rearrangement joins TRBV29-1 to TRBJ1-2; 9 nucleotides line up with TRBD1. The germline V gene encodes CDR1 SQVTM and CDR2 ANQGSEA. CDR3 size: 13 residues. Trimming cost V 2 bases and J 8 bases; bases outside gene matches: 6. The CDR3 here is CSVEFWDREGYTF. CDR3 DNA: TGCAGCGTTGAATTTTGGGACAGGGAGGGCTACACCTTC.

The genes are TRBV7-8 and TRBJ1-2; 9 nucleotides agree with TRBD1. The germline gives CDR1 SGHVS, CDR2 FQNEAQ. The trim removed 1 base at V and 5 bases at J, leaving 8 bases unmatched. CDR3 length: 16 amino acids. CDR3 loop: CASSLVGTGIRYGYTF. In DNA, the CDR3 is TGTGCCAGCAGCTTAGTAGGGACAGGGATACGATATGGCTACACCTTC. Combining the CDR3 with reference TRBV7-8 and TRBJ1-2 gives the whole variable domain GAGVSQSPRYKVAKRGQDVALRCDPISGHVSLFWYQQALGQGPEFLTYFQNEAQLDKSGLPSDRFFAERPEGSVSTLKIQRTQQEDSAVYLCASSLVGTGIRYGYTFGSGTRLTVV.

This clone was seen a handful of times. The gene calls are TRBV30 and TRBJ2-7, with D perhaps TRBD2 (5 bases). CDR1 is GTSNPN, CDR2 SVGIG, per germline (reference sequence). This CDR3 is built from 12 residues. The CDR3 loop reads CASNEGNYEQYF. CDR3 bases: TGTGCTTCGAACGAGGGAAACTACGAGCAGTACTTC.

The chain uses TRBV9 and TRBJ2-3; D remains ambiguous. The germline V gene has CDR1 SGDLS and CDR2 YYNGEE. This CDR3 has 15 amino acids. Trimming took 2 bases from V and 0 from J, leaving 10 bases between them. The CDR3 bases are TGTGCCAGCAGCGTTAATCCGGTTAGCACAGATACGCAGTATTTT. Amino acid sequence: CASSVNPVSTDTQYF.

J is TRBJ1-2 and V is TRBV6-5, with TRBD1 as a possible D gene (6 bases). The germline V gene has CDR1 MNHEY and CDR2 SVGAGI. This CDR3 spans 14 amino acids. Trimming shortened V by 6 bases and J by 4 bases, and 15 bases separated the two germline ends. CDR3 sequence: CASSTGRGGYGYTF. The CDR3 nucleotides read TGTGCCAGCAGCACAGGGCGCGGGGGCTATGGCTACACCTTC.

The chain links TRBV25-1 to TRBJ2-3; maybe TRBD1 (6 bases). CDR1 is MGHDK, CDR2 SYGVNS, per germline. The CDR3 has 14 amino acids. The V gene lost 8 bases and the J gene lost 6 bases, with 18 bases spanning the gap. The CDR3 region is CASPGAFRADTQYF. The DNA of the CDR3 is TGTGCCAGCCCAGGGGCTTTTCGGGCCGATACGCAGTATTTT.

The chain joins TRBV7-9 to TRBJ1-1, with a weak D call TRBD1 (5 bases). The ends were cut back, 5 bases at V and 2 bases at J, with 15 bases in the middle. This CDR3 has 15 amino acids. Germline V lookup: CDR1 SEHNR, CDR2 FQNEAQ (reference sequence). The CDR3 sequence: CASSPREGLNTEAFF. DNA of the CDR3: TGTGCCAGCAGCCCCCGGGAGGGACTTAACACTGAAGCTTTCTTT.

The genes are TRBV5-4 and TRBJ2-3; 7 positions agree with TRBD2. The CDR3 sequence is 16 residues long. Germline V CDR1 and CDR2: SGHNT, YYREEE (reference sequence). The trim removed 0 bases at V and 2 bases at J, leaving 6 bases unmatched. In nucleotides, the CDR3 is TGTGCCAGCAGCTTGGTAGGTCTAGCGGCCACAGATACGCAGTATTTT. It specifies CASSLVGLAATDTQYF. Full variable domain (rest looked up from reference TRBV5-4 and TRBJ2-3): ETGVTQSPTHLIKTRGQQVTLRCSSQSGHNTVSWYQQALGQGPQFIFQYYREEENGRGNFPPRFSGLQFPNYSSELNVNALELDDSALYLCASSLVGLAATDTQYFGPGTRLTVL.

The chain couples TRBV10-3 to TRBJ2-7; D possibly corresponds to TRBD2 (5 bases). CDR1 and CDR2 (germline): ENHRY, SYGVKD. With 0 bases removed from V and 7 bases from J, the gap between germline ends came to 13 bases. This CDR3 has 14 amino acids. The CDR3 DNA is TGTGCCATCAGTGAGTCGAGGCCCCCGGGGGAGCAGTACTTC. Its protein product is CAISESRPPGEQYF.

The DNA for the CDR3 is TGTGCCAGCTGGCGGACTTCCTACAATGAGCAGTTCTTC. This sequence encodes CASWRTSYNEQFF. The genes are TRBV6-1 and TRBJ2-1; perhaps TRBD2 as D (5 bases). The germline gives CDR1 MNHNS, CDR2 SASEGT. The length of the CDR3 is 13 residues. V gave up 8 bases and J gave up 1 base, with 9 bases separating them.

V is TRBV5-6 and J is TRBJ2-5; D gene uncertain. Germline values: CDR1 SGHDT, CDR2 YYEEEE. V lost 1 base, J lost 1 base, and 8 bases lay in between. The CDR3 runs 14 residues. CDR3 region: CASSLLSSQETQYF. Written as DNA, the CDR3 is TGTGCCAGCAGCTTGCTGAGTAGCCAAGAGACCCAGTACTTC.

The chain carries TRBV27 and TRBJ2-2; TRBD1 matches at 9 bases. This CDR3 spans 15 amino acids. The germline gives CDR1 MNHEY, CDR2 SMNVEV (reference sequence). V shed 5 bases and J 4 bases; nucleotides not matched to a gene: 5. The CDR3 DNA reads as TGTGCCAGCAGTACCCGGACAGGGGCCACCGGGGAGCTGTTTTTT. Residues: CASSTRTGATGELFF.

The CDR3 DNA sequence: TGTGCCAGCAGTGAGTGGGGGCAAGGTTCAGGAAACACCATATATTTT. Translation gives CASSEWGQGSGNTIYF. The rearrangement links TRBV6-1 to TRBJ1-3; a weak D match, TRBD1 (6 bases). Germline V gene sequence: CDR1 MNHNS, CDR2 SASEGT. The CDR3 has 16 residues. V was pared by 3 bases and J by 4 bases, with 16 bases between.

J is TRBJ1-5 and V is TRBV7-2, with TRBD1 matching 7 bases. V lost 0 bases and J lost 2; bases outside the gene matches: 10. Germline values: CDR1 SGHTA, CDR2 FQGNSA. The CDR3 extends over 18 amino acids. The chain's CDR3 is CASSLALRDSQGNQPQHF. CDR3 bases: TGTGCCAGCAGCTTAGCCCTCCGGGACAGTCAGGGCAATCAGCCCCAGCATTTT.

The chain combines TRBV28 with TRBJ2-7; TRBD1 agrees at 7 bases. The CDR3 runs to 12 residues. V was clipped by 6 bases and J by 2 bases; unmatched bases: 1. CDR1 is MDHEN, CDR2 SYDVKM, per germline. As DNA, the CDR3 is TGTGCCAGCAGGACAGGGACCTACGAGCAGTACTTC. Protein product: CASRTGTYEQYF.

This chain uses TRBV6-1 with TRBJ1-1; TRBD1 is a possible D gene (5 bases). The ends were cut back, 6 bases at V and 8 bases at J, with 10 bases in the middle. Germline V gene data show CDR1 as MNHNS and CDR2 as SASEGT. This CDR3 is 11 amino acids long. The DNA of the CDR3 is TGTGCCAGCAGGGGGGGACCAGAAGCTTTCTTT. Translated: CASRGGPEAFF.

The chain combines TRBV28 with TRBJ1-5; 7 nucleotides match TRBD1. V lost 1 base and J lost 3; bases outside the gene matches: 6. Germline loops: CDR1 MDHEN, CDR2 SYDVKM. The CDR3 runs to 16 residues. The chain's CDR3 is CASSLYGTALNQPQHF. For the CDR3, the DNA is TGTGCCAGCAGTTTATATGGGACAGCCCTCAATCAGCCCCAGCATTTT.

This chain links TRBV11-2 with TRBJ2-1; no reliable D call. The germline V gene encodes CDR1 SGHAT and CDR2 FQNNGV. The CDR3 totals 15 residues. V lost 1 base and J 2 bases, leaving 9 bases between the germline ends. CDR3 DNA: TGTGCCAGCAGCTTAGTTTACTCCACCTACAATGAGCAGTTCTTC. Protein product: CASSLVYSTYNEQFF. The whole variable domain, remainder taken from reference TRBV11-2 and TRBJ2-1, is EAGVAQSPRYKIIEKRQSVAFWCNPISGHATLYWYQQILGQGPKLLIQFQNNGVVDDSQLPKDRFSAERLKGVDSTLKIQPAKLEDSAVYLCASSLVYSTYNEQFFGPGTRLTVL.

The J gene is TRBJ1-5, the V gene TRBV5-4; TRBD1 is a possible D gene (5 bases). Trimming pared 0 bases from V and 6 bases from J, leaving 13 bases between. The CDR3 covers 15 residues. Germline V gives CDR1 SGHNT, CDR2 YYREEE (reference sequence). The CDR3 reads CASSLDGGYGQPQHF. The CDR3 region has the DNA TGTGCCAGCAGCTTGGATGGGGGGTACGGTCAGCCCCAGCATTTT.

The chain carries TRBV28 and TRBJ1-1; tentatively, D is TRBD1 (5 bases). The germline V gene encodes CDR1 MDHEN and CDR2 SYDVKM. V lost 3 bases and J 1 base, leaving 6 bases between the germline ends. This CDR3 has 13 amino acids. The CDR3 coding sequence is TGTGCCAGCAGTTTTGACAGGAACACTGAAGCTTTCTTT. Protein product: CASSFDRNTEAFF. Full variable domain (outside the CDR3, taken from reference TRBV28 and TRBJ1-1): DVKVTQSSRYLVKRTGEKVFLECVQDMDHENMFWYRQDPGLGLRLIYFSYDVKMKEKGDIPEGYSVSREKKERFSLILESASTNQTSMYLCASSFDRNTEAFFGQGTRLTVV.

This clone was found a few times. The J gene is TRBJ2-5, the V gene TRBV6-5, with D possibly being TRBD2 (5 bases). Germline V lookup: CDR1 MNHEY, CDR2 SVGAGI. The CDR3 loop spans 16 amino acids. Trimming pared 0 bases from V and 9 bases from J, leaving 20 bases between. CDR3 sequence reads: CASSYSLSEGQEAQYF. The CDR3 region has the DNA TGTGCCAGCAGTTACTCCTTATCTGAGGGCCAGGAGGCCCAGTACTTC.

CDR3 loop: CASSAQGLLDEQFF. The CDR3 DNA sequence: TGTGCCAGCTCTGCCCAGGGACTATTAGATGAGCAGTTCTTC. The chain combines TRBV18 with TRBJ2-1, with TRBD2 matching 7 bases. The germline V gene encodes CDR1 KGHSH and CDR2 LQKENI. The CDR3 contains 14 residues. V shed 6 bases, J shed 8 bases, and the junction held 10 bases outside the gene matches. The full variable domain, completed using reference TRBV18 and TRBJ2-1, is NAGVMQNPRHLVRRRGQEARLRCSPMKGHSHVYWYRQLPEEGLKFMVYLQKENIIDESGMPKERFSAEFPKEGPSILRIQQVVRGDSAAYFCASSAQGLLDEQFFGPGTRLTVL.

The genes are TRBV18 and TRBJ1-2; possibly TRBD1 for D (6 bases). Trimming shortened V by 6 bases and J by 7 bases, and 18 bases separated the two germline ends. This CDR3 contains 14 residues. Per germline, CDR1 KGHSH and CDR2 LQKENI. The CDR3 DNA reads TGTGCCAGCTCCCCCCAGGACAGTTTTAGTGGCTACACCTTC. It codes for CASSPQDSFSGYTF.

This clone was detected a few times. The rearrangement links TRBV9 to TRBJ2-3, with D maybe TRBD1 (6 bases). V gave up 3 bases and J gave up 0 bases, with 11 bases separating them. The germline CDR1 and CDR2 sequences are SGDLS and YYNGEE. This CDR3 is 15 amino acids long. The CDR3 here is CASSAGDISTDTQYF. The CDR3 DNA reads as TGTGCCAGCAGCGCAGGGGACATTAGCACAGATACGCAGTATTTT.

The V call is TRBV19, the J call TRBJ1-2, with D tentatively TRBD1 (5 bases). The germline gives CDR1 LNHDA, CDR2 SQIVND (reference sequence). CDR3 length equals 12 residues. V was clipped by 10 bases and J by 3 bases, with 12 bases between them. The CDR3 bases are TGTGCCACCCGCGGCAGGGACTATGGCTACACCTTC. Protein: CATRGRDYGYTF.

This clone was seen a few times. The V call is TRBV15, the J call TRBJ1-4; TRBD1 aligns across 7 bases. V dropped 8 bases and J dropped 8; count of bases not matched to a gene: 20. The CDR3 loop spans 17 amino acids. Germline CDR1 LNHNV, CDR2 YYDKDF (reference sequence). CDR3 nucleotides: TGTGCCACCTCGCGAAAGACTACAGGGGAACGAGGCGAAAAACTGTTTTTT. Translating it yields CATSRKTTGERGEKLFF.